The 31 T cell receptor beta chains reported below all come from one sample, sequenced in a study of blood T cells in healthy people across ages. Alongside a J-beta primer mix, a sample-barcoded 5' primer served in a second PCR lasting about 7 to 11 cycles. One entry per CDR3 protein, called by TCRdb with MiXCR from the 5' RACE reads. The top ten hold 3% of the sample, which has around 800,000 distinct CDR3 sequences, around 25% seen once. The same sample was also studied in work on T cells of mothers and their children.

Sequencing was carried out using blood. The receptors shown here come from a boy between 5 and 17 years old in good health.

The rearrangement joins TRBV5-1 to TRBJ2-7, with TRBD1 as a possible D gene (6 bases). This CDR3 spans 14 amino acids. CDR1 and CDR2 from the germline V gene are SGHRS and YFSETQ. Trimming removed 2 bases from V and 9 bases from J, with 18 bases in between. Here the CDR3 reads CASSLSGELARQYF. The CDR3 coding sequence is TGCGCCAGCAGCTTATCAGGGGAGTTGGCCCGGCAGTACTTC.

The table lists this clonotype with a few counts. V gene TRBV7-9 combines with J gene TRBJ2-1, with D unresolved. The CDR3 is 14 amino acids. Germline V CDR1 and CDR2: SEHNR, FQNEAQ (reference sequence). V was trimmed by 1 base and J by 6 bases, leaving 10 bases between them. This chain's CDR3 is CASSLESNPNEQFF. The DNA of the CDR3 is TGTGCCAGCAGCTTAGAAAGCAATCCCAATGAGCAGTTCTTC.

Only one count was recorded for this clonotype. The J gene is TRBJ2-7, the V gene TRBV11-2, with D unresolved. Trimming shortened V by 6 bases and J by 3 bases, and 12 bases separated the two germline ends. Germline V lookup: CDR1 SGHAT, CDR2 FQNNGV. The CDR3 is 13 residues long. This CDR3 is CASSEGLLYEQYF. As DNA, the CDR3 is TGTGCCAGCAGTGAAGGCCTCCTCTACGAGCAGTACTTC.

The chain uses TRBV6-5 and TRBJ2-5; a weak D match, TRBD1 (5 bases). Germline V gene data show CDR1 as MNHEY and CDR2 as SVGAGI. V lost 5 bases and J lost 1, with 14 bases in between. The CDR3 totals 15 residues. CDR3 coding DNA: TGTGCCAGCAGTCGACAGATCCCTCCCCAAGAGACCCAGTACTTC. Translating it yields CASSRQIPPQETQYF.

This clonotype was counted a few times. This rearrangement joins TRBV2 to TRBJ1-1, with TRBD1 as a possible D gene (5 bases). Trimming cost V 2 bases and J 3 bases, with 10 bases left between them. CDR3 length: 14 amino acids. The germline gives CDR1 SNHLY, CDR2 FYNNEI. The CDR3 here is CASSERQGYTEAFF. The CDR3, as DNA: TGTGCCAGCAGTGAACGGCAGGGATACACTGAAGCTTTCTTT.

The rearrangement links TRBV2 to TRBJ2-5; a possible D gene is TRBD1 (6 bases). The J call is uncertain, as TRBJ2-7 better fits the DNA end. Germline lookup yields CDR1 SNHLY and CDR2 FYNNEI. The length of the CDR3 is 14 residues. This CDR3 reads CASSQGPSSYEQYF. In nucleotides, the CDR3 is TGTGCCAGCAGCCAGGGGCCAAGCTCCTACGAGCAGTACTTC.

This clonotype was counted between two and nine times. A junction boundary mismatches the germline segment, possibly from a read error. The chain combines TRBV6-6 with TRBJ2-7; TRBD1 agrees at 8 bases. The tail of the sequence fits TRBJ2-5 better, so the J call may be wrong. Germline V CDR1 and CDR2: MNHNY, SVGAGI (reference sequence). This CDR3 is 15 amino acids long. The CDR3 region is CASSHQGTGQGTQYF. CDR3 DNA: TGTGCCAGCAGCCACCAAGGGACAGGCCAAGGGACCCAGTACTTC.

This clonotype was observed a few times. The genes are TRBV7-9 and TRBJ1-6; D unclear. Trimming left V 3 bases short and J 7 bases short, with 10 bases between. Germline V CDR1 and CDR2: SEHNR, FQNEAQ (reference sequence). CDR3 length: 14 residues. CDR3: CASSFIPGNSPLHF. DNA of the CDR3: TGTGCCAGCAGCTTCATACCGGGGAATTCACCCCTCCACTTT.

The chain combines TRBV7-6 with TRBJ1-4; D perhaps matches TRBD1 (5 bases). The CDR3 spans 15 residues. Germline V gene lookup returns CDR1 SGHVS and CDR2 FNYEAQ. V was trimmed by 0 bases and J by 4 bases, leaving 9 bases between them. CDR3 in DNA: TGTGCCAGCAGCTTAGCAGCTGGGGGTAATGAAAAACTGTTTTTT. It specifies CASSLAAGGNEKLFF.

The chain is built from TRBV29-1 and TRBJ1-1; D is ambiguous. The CDR3 has 13 amino acids. Germline CDR1 reads SQVTM; CDR2 reads ANQGSEA. The V end was cut by 3 bases, the J end by 1 base, with 9 bases between. CDR3 region: CSVEGRANTEAFF. In DNA, the CDR3 is TGCAGCGTTGAGGGAAGGGCGAACACTGAAGCTTTCTTT. The variable domain in full, with the rest retrieved from reference TRBV29-1 and TRBJ1-1, is SAVISQKPSRDICQRGTSLTIQCQVDSQVTMMFWYRQQPGQSLTLIATANQGSEATYESGFVIDKFPISRPNLTFSTLTVSNMSPEDSSIYLCSVEGRANTEAFFGQGTRLTVV.

The J gene is TRBJ2-3, the V gene TRBV6-4, with a possible D match to TRBD2 (6 bases). Germline V gives CDR1 MRHNA, CDR2 SNTAGT. The CDR3 has 15 residues. V was pared by 3 bases and J by 1 base, with 11 bases between. The CDR3 protein is CASSETRRGTDTQYF. The CDR3 coding sequence is TGTGCCAGCAGTGAGACTCGGAGGGGCACAGATACGCAGTATTTT.

This clonotype was seen only a few times. The chain couples TRBV20-1 to TRBJ2-7; 7 bases are shared with TRBD1. The germline V gene has CDR1 DFQATT and CDR2 SNEGSKA (reference sequence). The CDR3 sequence is 12 residues long. J gave up 7 bases and V 3 bases, and 6 bases lay outside the gene matches. CDR3 sequence: CSASAGGKEQYV. DNA of the CDR3: TGCAGTGCTAGCGCAGGGGGAAAGGAGCAGTACGTC.

This rearrangement joins TRBV6-1 to TRBJ1-5; tentatively, D is TRBD1 (5 bases). Trimming pared 1 base from V and 5 bases from J, leaving 18 bases between. The CDR3 loop spans 17 amino acids. Germline V gene data show CDR1 as MNHNS and CDR2 as SASEGT. This CDR3 reads CASSEGGGLRPDQPQHF. As DNA, the CDR3 is TGTGCCAGCAGTGAAGGGGGCGGTCTCCGTCCCGATCAGCCCCAGCATTTT.

This chain links TRBV3-1 with TRBJ2-7; 8 bases align to TRBD1. This CDR3 is built from 16 residues. CDR1 LGHDT and CDR2 YNNKEL come from the germline V gene (reference sequence). J was trimmed by 9 bases and V by 4 bases; bases with no gene match: 17. The CDR3, as DNA: TGTGCCAGCAGCCGAGATCCCGGGACAGGTACAGCTTGGCAGTACTTC. It codes for CASSRDPGTGTAWQYF.

The chain carries TRBV30 and TRBJ2-5; 8 positions match TRBD2. The CDR3 contains 12 residues. CDR1 is GTSNPN and CDR2 is SVGIG in the germline V gene (reference sequence). J lost 3 bases, V lost 5 bases, and 2 bases had no gene match. CDR3 nucleotides: TGTGCCTGGGCGACTAGCGAAGAGACCCAGTACTTC. It specifies CAWATSEETQYF.

This chain joins TRBV20-1 and TRBJ2-1; 9 nucleotides agree with TRBD1. This CDR3 region has 10 residues. The V and J ends lost 6 bases and 16 bases, in that order; junction bases with no gene match: 7. CDR1 and CDR2 (germline): DFQATT, SNEGSKA (reference sequence). In DNA form, the CDR3 reads TGCAGTGCCCGGACAGGGGCCGCATTCTTC. This translates into CSARTGAAFF.

This clonotype was seen more than once but under ten times. The J gene is TRBJ2-4, the V gene TRBV7-3; maybe TRBD1 (5 bases). The CDR3 is 15 residues long. Trimming shortened V by 2 bases and J by 6 bases, and 14 bases separated the two germline ends. CDR1 is SGHTA and CDR2 is FQGTGA in the germline V gene. CDR3 nucleotides: TGTGCCAGCAGCTTAGGGGCCTTGGGGCCAAACATTCAGTACTTC. Translating it yields CASSLGALGPNIQYF.

This chain joins TRBV12-3 or TRBV12-4 and TRBJ2-1; 10 positions match TRBD1. J lost 8 bases, V lost 5 bases, and 6 bases had no gene match. The CDR3 is made up of 14 amino acids. The CDR3 spells CASSPGQGTDEQFF. CDR3 coding DNA: TGTGCCAGCAGTCCGGGACAGGGGACTGATGAGCAGTTCTTC.

This clonotype has just a few counts. The CDR3 protein is CSVAPISGANVLTF. The DNA of the CDR3 is TGCAGCGTTGCCCCTATCTCTGGGGCCAACGTCCTGACTTTC. The rearrangement joins TRBV29-1 to TRBJ2-6, with D unresolved. The CDR3 is 14 residues long. Deletions cut 4 bases from V and 0 bases from J, with 7 bases between. Looked up from germline, CDR1 is SQVTM and CDR2 is ANQGSEA. Full variable domain (remainder filled in from reference TRBV29-1 and TRBJ2-6): SAVISQKPSRDICQRGTSLTIQCQVDSQVTMMFWYRQQPGQSLTLIATANQGSEATYESGFVIDKFPISRPNLTFSTLTVSNMSPEDSSIYLCSVAPISGANVLTFGAGSRLTVL.

This sequence joins TRBV2 and TRBJ1-5; TRBD1 agrees at 10 bases. The germline V gene has CDR1 SNHLY and CDR2 FYNNEI. With 6 bases clipped from V and 2 bases from J, the junction kept 13 bases outside the gene matches. There are 18 residues in the CDR3. The CDR3 loop reads CASRIDRGRMTRNQPQHF. The CDR3 DNA reads as TGTGCCAGCAGAATCGACAGGGGGCGCATGACCCGCAATCAGCCCCAGCATTTT. The full variable domain, completed using reference TRBV2 and TRBJ1-5, is EPEVTQTPSHQVTQMGQEVILRCVPISNHLYFYWYRQILGQKVEFLVSFYNNEISEKSEIFDDQFSVERPDGSNFTLKIRSTKLEDSAMYFCASRIDRGRMTRNQPQHFGDGTRLSIL.

The rearrangement uses TRBV20-1 and TRBJ2-3, with 8 bases that match TRBD2. The germline gives CDR1 DFQATT, CDR2 SNEGSKA (reference sequence). The CDR3 has 17 residues. The J segment lost 2 bases and the V segment lost 3 bases, leaving 13 bases of the junction unmatched. This CDR3 reads CSASQWATAGDTDTQYF. CDR3 DNA: TGCAGTGCTAGCCAATGGGCCACAGCGGGGGACACAGATACGCAGTATTTT.

J is TRBJ1-1 and V is TRBV29-1, with a possible D match to TRBD1 (6 bases). Per germline, CDR1 SQVTM and CDR2 ANQGSEA. This CDR3 is 11 amino acids long. Trimming removed 7 bases from V and 1 base from J, with 7 bases in between. CDR3 in amino acids: CSGGQNTEAFF. Here the CDR3 DNA reads TGCAGCGGGGGGCAGAACACTGAAGCTTTCTTT.

The V gene is TRBV29-1, the J gene TRBJ2-2; maybe TRBD1 (6 bases). Trimming removed 5 bases from V and 1 base from J, with 11 bases in between. CDR3 length: 14 residues. Germline loops: CDR1 SQVTM, CDR2 ANQGSEA. Written as DNA, the CDR3 is TGCAGCGTTCTAGGGACACTGAACACCGGGGAGCTGTTTTTT. It yields the protein CSVLGTLNTGELFF.

The rearrangement uses TRBV7-3 and TRBJ2-5; D tentatively fits TRBD1 or TRBD2 (5 bases each). This CDR3 contains 12 residues. Trimming removed 4 bases from V and 11 bases from J, with 14 bases in between. From germline, CDR1 is SGHTA and CDR2 FQGTGA. The CDR3 nucleotides are TGTGCCAGCAGCTGGGGGTCTAGGGAGCAGTACTTC. Translation: CASSWGSREQYF.

V is TRBV10-3 and J is TRBJ2-7; TRBD2 matches at 9 bases. V lost 0 bases and J lost 2; bases outside the gene matches: 2. Germline CDR1 and CDR2: ENHRY and SYGVKD. This CDR3 has 15 residues. The CDR3: CAISESERGAYEQYF. The CDR3 DNA sequence: TGTGCCATCAGTGAGTCAGAGCGGGGGGCCTACGAGCAGTACTTC.

This chain connects TRBV12-3 or TRBV12-4 to TRBJ2-5, with D possibly TRBD2 on 6 matching bases. The CDR3 is 15 amino acids. V was cut by 5 bases and J by 3 bases, with 16 bases left in between. Written as DNA, the CDR3 is TGTGCCAGCAGTCGGGCGGGACGGCTAAAAGAGACCCAGTACTTC. The encoded protein is CASSRAGRLKETQYF.

J is TRBJ1-1 and V is TRBV28, with TRBD1 matching over 7 bases. V lost 4 bases, J lost 7 bases, and 6 bases stayed unmatched. Germline CDR1 MDHEN, CDR2 SYDVKM. The CDR3 sequence is 13 residues long. CDR3 DNA: TGTGCCAGCAGTTCCCGCCGGGACAGTGAAGCTTTCTTT. Translating it yields CASSSRRDSEAFF.

This clonotype was counted a few times. The V gene is TRBV3-1, the J gene TRBJ2-1; the D gene is possibly TRBD1 (6 bases). Near its end, the DNA agrees better with TRBJ2-5, so the J call may be wrong. Germline V gene lookup returns CDR1 LGHDT and CDR2 YNNKEL (reference sequence). The CDR3 has 13 amino acids. CDR3 nucleotides: TGTGCCAGCAGCCACAGGGGTCTGCAGACCCAGTACTTC. Protein sequence: CASSHRGLQTQYF.

In its sample, this clonotype was seen a few times. The CDR3, as DNA: TGTGCCAGCTCACCACAACAGGGTGGAACCGGGGAGCTGTTTTTT. Translated: CASSPQQGGTGELFF. The chain links TRBV18 to TRBJ2-2; tentative D call: TRBD1 (6 bases). CDR3 length equals 15 residues. The V gene lost 1 base and the J gene lost 5 bases, with 11 bases spanning the gap. CDR1 is KGHSH and CDR2 is LQKENI in the germline V gene.

The CDR3 nucleotides read TGTGCCATCAGTGTAGAGGGGGCCCACAATGAGCAGTTCTTC. It yields the protein CAISVEGAHNEQFF. This sequence joins TRBV10-3 and TRBJ2-1; TRBD1 agrees at 7 bases. After removal of 4 bases from V and 5 bases from J, the junction contained 5 bases not matched to a gene. CDR3 size: 14 residues. Germline assignment: CDR1 ENHRY and CDR2 SYGVKD.

This clonotype appeared a single time. This chain joins TRBV30 and TRBJ2-1; tentative D call: TRBD2 (5 bases). V lost 4 bases and J 12 bases, leaving 19 bases between the germline ends. The CDR3 loop spans 13 amino acids. The germline V gene encodes CDR1 GTSNPN and CDR2 SVGIG (reference sequence). This CDR3 reads CAWIGGLSRTQFF. As DNA, the CDR3 is TGTGCCTGGATTGGAGGCCTCAGCCGTACGCAGTTCTTC.